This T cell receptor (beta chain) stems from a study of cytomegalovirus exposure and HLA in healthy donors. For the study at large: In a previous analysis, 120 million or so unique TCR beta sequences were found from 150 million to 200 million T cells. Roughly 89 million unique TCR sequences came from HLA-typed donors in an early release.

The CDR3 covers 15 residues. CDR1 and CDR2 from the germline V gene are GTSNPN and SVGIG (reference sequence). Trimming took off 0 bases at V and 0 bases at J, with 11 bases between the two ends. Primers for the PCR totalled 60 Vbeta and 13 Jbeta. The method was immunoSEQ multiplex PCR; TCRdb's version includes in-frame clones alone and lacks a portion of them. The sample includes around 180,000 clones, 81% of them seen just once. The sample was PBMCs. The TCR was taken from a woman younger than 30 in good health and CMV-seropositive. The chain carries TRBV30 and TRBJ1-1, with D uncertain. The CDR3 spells CAWSVPRQLNTEAFF. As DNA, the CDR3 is TGTGCCTGGAGTGTACCGAGACAATTGAACACTGAAGCTTTCTTT.